One and the same sample provided the 3 T cell receptor beta chains below, sequenced in a study of CD8+CD57+ T cells in acquired aplastic anemia. The sequenced patients had an expansion of CD8+CD57+ cells seen by flow cytometry. The template used for profiling TCR beta VDJ and CDR3 was genomic DNA. Via MiXCR, TCRdb re-called the reads, giving one row per CDR3 protein. The data show under 500,000 distinct CDR3 sequences, less than 35% seen once. The sample was sorted CD4+, CD8+, or CD8+CD57+ T cells (not recorded which) from PBMCs. Receptors were obtained from a human donor with aplastic anemia.

There are many counts of this clonotype. The genes are TRBV2 and TRBJ2-3; D tentatively reads TRBD1 or TRBD2 (5 bases each). Germline CDR1 SNHLY, CDR2 FYNNEI. The V gene lost 5 bases and the J gene lost 3 bases, with 15 bases spanning the gap. This CDR3 has 15 amino acids. The CDR3 nucleotides are TGTGCCAGCAGTATTCTGGGGGTTTCGACAGATACGCAGTATTTT. Protein: CASSILGVSTDTQYF. The full variable domain, rest sourced from reference TRBV2 and TRBJ2-3, is EPEVTQTPSHQVTQMGQEVILRCVPISNHLYFYWYRQILGQKVEFLVSFYNNEISEKSEIFDDQFSVERPDGSNFTLKIRSTKLEDSAMYFCASSILGVSTDTQYFGPGTRLTVL.

This clonotype has at least ten counts. The chain links TRBV6-1 to TRBJ1-6, with 8 bases matching TRBD1. The germline CDR1 and CDR2 sequences are MNHNS and SASEGT. The CDR3 is 15 amino acids. After removal of 6 bases from V and 7 bases from J, the junction contained 8 bases not matched to a gene. In nucleotides, the CDR3 is TGTGCCAGCAGGCCCGGACAGGGTCTGAATTCACCCCTCCACTTT. This codes for CASRPGQGLNSPLHF.

J is TRBJ2-2 and V is TRBV5-1; a weak D match, TRBD1 (6 bases). This CDR3 spans 16 amino acids. Germline V gene data show CDR1 as SGHRS and CDR2 as YFSETQ. Deletions cut 4 bases from V and 3 bases from J, with 16 bases between. The CDR3 coding sequence is TGCGCCAGCAGCCTGGGACAACCAGGCTACACCGGGGAGCTGTTTTTT. Its protein is CASSLGQPGYTGELFF.